Given below is one T cell receptor beta chain in context. Which antigen it targets is not known. No qualities accompany the bases; no much larger clone lies one base away. Within the sample, other DNA sequences also encode this same CDR3. The library was obtained by the immunoSEQ multiplex PCR assay. For the multiplex PCR, a mixture combining 60 forward primers for TCR Vbeta segments and 13 reverse primers for TCR Jbeta segments was used. A multiplex PCR assay on genomic DNA amplified the CDR3 region of rearranged TCR beta genes. The amplified TCR beta libraries were sequenced on the Illumina HiSeq System as 87-base-pair reads. Per the original workflow: A later analysis counted approximately 76 million unique TCR beta chains across the 550 to 800 repertoires, and roughly 11 million of these chains were shared by at least two donors. Raw reads were error-corrected and collapsed into unique sequences with a nearest-neighbor algorithm that merged closely related sequences to remove PCR and sequencing errors. V, D and J gene segments were assigned by aligning CDR3 sequences to IMGT reference sequences. Each retained sequence needed at least a six-nucleotide match to both a V gene segment and a J gene segment. A rearrangement counted as productive if the CDR3 had no stop codons and remained in frame with V and J, and every other rearrangement counted as non-productive. CDR3 was defined by IMGT convention, running from the second conserved V-encoded cysteine to the conserved J-encoded phenylalanine. The earlier analysis of about 530 of the donors excluded any sequence lacking an unambiguous match to a single V gene segment. In an earlier analysis of approximately 610 of the donors, V segments were called functional above 56.7% productive rearrangements and were called segregating when the between-donor standard deviation exceeded 5%. A statistical classification framework was developed to diagnose cytomegalovirus status using the catalog of TCR beta chain sequences. In a later analysis, V and J genes were assigned by comparing TCR nucleotide sequences against IMGT/GENE-DB human TR gene sequences. In a later analysis, CDR3 sequences and most-parsimonious VDJ recombination scenarios were assigned using the TCRdist pipeline. In a later analysis, each TCR beta chain was defined by its CDR3 amino acid sequence together with its V-gene family, and reads without a unique V-gene family were excluded. As a way to deal with suspected cross-contamination and a sequencing artifact, a later analysis dropped over 550 nucleotide sequences that were highly shared and had low generation probability. For each public chain, a later analysis derived a clonal expansion index from normalized ranks of inferred template counts within each repertoire. In a later analysis, generation probabilities were computed with a VDJ recombination model fitted to out-of-frame rearrangements, and the resulting probabilities were checked against IGoR. In a later analysis, hypergeometric tests were used to score TCR-TCR, TCR-HLA and TCR-CMV co-occurrence, with a repertoire-size bias correction applied to TCR pairs. To estimate false discovery rates, a later analysis permuted the HLA or CMV assignments 20 times. In a later analysis, co-occurring TCRs were grouped using DBSCAN, with TCRdist sequence similarity added in when clustering inside HLA-allele-positive subsets. Repertoires with fewer than 30,000 or more than 120,000 public chains were left out of co-occurrence clustering, as were five repertoires with anomalous nucleotide sharing. TCRdb holds this immuneACCESS table with in-frame rearrangements only. Some clones are missing; in checked studies, unresolved V genes explain under half, and the rest has no known cause. The V and J calls and clone size were taken over from that table, and D and trimming were inferred from the DNA. This sample lists 100,000 or so clones; roughly 79% were detected once. 4.1% of the sample is in the top ten clones.

V is trimmed back by 2 bases and J by 9 bases, and the junction contains 9 bases that no gene match accounts for. In the germline V gene, CDR1 corresponds to SGHDT and CDR2 to YYEEEE. CDR3 length: 16 amino acids, cysteine to phenylalanine. The CDR3 DNA has 48 bases and is translated from base 1. These data belong to a study of cytomegalovirus exposure and HLA in healthy donors (dated 2017 in TCRdb). As for the study more broadly: In an earlier analysis of under 750 of the donors, 250 to 300 Gb of sequence data and 90 million to 120 million unique TCR beta sequences from about 179 million T cells were reported. In the later analysis, no new phenotypic data were used to find candidate immune exposures; instead, reliance was placed on TCR beta sequences and their occurrence across donors. About 300 gigabases of sequencing data and tens of millions of unique TCR sequences were included in an early release covering about 700 HLA-typed donors. In an earlier analysis of 500 to 650 of the donors, high-throughput TCR beta sequencing was used to judge whether each TCR beta V gene segment behaved as functional or pseudogenic. Among around 400 genotyped donors of the cohort, an average of around 250,000 unique TCR beta nucleotide sequences was sequenced per donor, of which 15% to 20% were non-productive. Of the 350 to 450 genotyped donors, 80% to 90% were placed in the genetic ancestry cluster associated with self-reported Caucasian donors. Besides the first cohort of approximately 710 subjects, a separate validation cohort made up of 95 to 150 different subjects was used. The study aimed to test whether cataloging public T cell receptors could reveal signatures of past pathogen exposure. The study combined high-throughput TCR immunosequencing, statistical association of individual TCRs with disease status, and machine learning to predict cytomegalovirus infection status. All discovery cohort repertoires had been generated on a single sequencing platform. Several DR-DQ haplotypes were handled as single units for association and clustering because linkage in the cohort was strong. The number of donors typed differed by locus, with 629-630 for A, B, C, DRB1 and DQB1, around 560 for DQA1, 600 to 610 for DPA1, and some 440 for DPB1. Genome-wide SNP genotypes for about 65% of the roughly 670 donors were used in a later genetic analysis, which treated that subset as a discovery cohort. HLA typing covered class I and class II loci at four-digit resolution. To study patterns of TCR occurrence, a later analysis re-analyzed previously published TCR beta repertoires from 700 or so donors and added high-resolution HLA genotyping. The study profiled the T cell repertoires of around 700 subjects by immunosequencing and related them to cytomegalovirus serostatus. Alongside the repertoire data, information on donor age, sex, ethnicity and CMV serostatus was compiled. Points the paper makes about the study in general: Because counts were too low, 15 to 20 rarely observed V segments, including chromosome 9 orphons, were excluded from the earlier analysis of some 540 of the donors. Some IMGT-functional V segments, including TRBV6-2 and TRBV6-3, could not be distinguished by the 87-base-pair reads and were therefore excluded. According to a later analysis, most CMV-associated TCR beta chains appeared to be HLA-restricted, and the HLA associations seemed to be driven largely by CMV exposure. An earlier analysis of around 540 of the donors showed that most TCR beta V segments appeared in productive rearrangements either about 90% or about 30% of the time, which broadly matched IMGT annotations. In a later genetic analysis, a missense DCLRE1C variant was associated with V-gene and J-gene trimming of TCR beta chains, and the association was replicated in an independent cohort. Because HLA typing was missing for some donors at each locus, association tests included only the typed subset. A group of highly shared sequence variants was considered likely to be a technical artifact of the sequencing pipeline. CMV serostatus was the only immune exposure information available for the cohort. Roughly uniform sequencing depth across donors was assumed in presence/absence analyses, although this assumption may not hold. The study listed 150 to 200 TCR beta chains as associated with cytomegalovirus. Most TCR sequences were observed very rarely across donors, whereas some public TCRs were present in many individuals. Assigning TCR associations to individual alleles was difficult when HLA alleles, especially DR and DQ, strongly co-occurred. At a false discovery rate of 0.05, a later analysis linked approximately 18,000 TCR beta sequences to specific HLA alleles. In a later analysis, TCR association rates were found to vary across HLA loci, with the most associated TCRs seen for DRB1 alleles and the fewest for HLA-C alleles. In a later analysis, HLA-associated TCR beta chains showed more clonal expansion and lower generation probabilities than non-associated chains that were equally common. Correlated functional status among segregating V segments might reflect linkage disequilibrium, but an unknown experimental factor could not be ruled out. A later genetic analysis reported fewer N-insertions in productive TCRs among donors in an Asian-associated ancestry cluster than the roughly 700-donor mean. The cohort was sequenced for TCR beta chains only, and without alpha or paired-chain data the features that could be detected were limited. A further reported finding was that TCR beta sequences accurately predicted the HLA-A and HLA-B alleles for most subjects in the first cohort. It was suggested by the authors that the approach could potentially be generalized to other disease states and immunological phenotypes. According to a later analysis, parvovirus B19, influenza, CMV and Epstein-Barr virus appeared linked to several top co-occurrence clusters. Three of the identified cytomegalovirus-associated TCR beta chains were confirmed in vitro to be specific for cytomegalovirus antigens. The classifier was reported to diagnose cytomegalovirus status with high specificity and sensitivity in both the original and validation cohorts.

The cohort consisted of hundreds of healthy bone marrow donors. At the time of sampling, all cohort members were nominally healthy, though unrecorded immune exposures were likely present. The donor tested CMV seronegative and was one of the 352 seronegative cohort members. A peripheral blood sample was collected from each donor, and TCR beta sequencing was performed on peripheral blood mononuclear cells. Genomic DNA was extracted from the blood cell samples with the Qiagen DNeasy Blood Extraction Kit. This TCR was recovered from a man aged 40-55 years in good health and CMV-seronegative. The V gene is TRBV5-6 and the J gene is TRBJ1-6, and TRBD1 aligns with 9 junction nucleotides. Sequencing used PBMCs. The bases read TGTGCCAGCAGCTTTGGTCTACAGGGGGCAGGTTCACCCCTCCACTTT. The translation is CASSFGLQGAGSPLHF.